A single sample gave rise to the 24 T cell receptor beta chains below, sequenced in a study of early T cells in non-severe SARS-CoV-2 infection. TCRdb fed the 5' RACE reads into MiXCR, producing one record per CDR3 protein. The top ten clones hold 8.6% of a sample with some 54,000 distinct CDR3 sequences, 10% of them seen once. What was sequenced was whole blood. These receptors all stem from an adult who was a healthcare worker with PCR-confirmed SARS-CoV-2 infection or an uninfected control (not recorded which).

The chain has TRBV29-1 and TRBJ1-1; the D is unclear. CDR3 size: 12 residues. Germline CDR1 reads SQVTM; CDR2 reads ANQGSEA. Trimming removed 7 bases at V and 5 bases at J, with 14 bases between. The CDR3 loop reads CSASWGRTEAFF. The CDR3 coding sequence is TGCAGCGCCAGCTGGGGAAGGACTGAAGCTTTCTTT. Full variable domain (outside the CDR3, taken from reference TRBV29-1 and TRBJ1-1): SAVISQKPSRDICQRGTSLTIQCQVDSQVTMMFWYRQQPGQSLTLIATANQGSEATYESGFVIDKFPISRPNLTFSTLTVSNMSPEDSSIYLCSASWGRTEAFFGQGTRLTVV.

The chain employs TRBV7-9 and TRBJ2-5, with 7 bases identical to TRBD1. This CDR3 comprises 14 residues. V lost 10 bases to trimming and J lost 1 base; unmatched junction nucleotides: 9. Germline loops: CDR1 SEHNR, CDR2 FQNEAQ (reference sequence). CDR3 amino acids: CATATGSSQETQYF. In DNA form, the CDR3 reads TGTGCCACCGCGACAGGGAGTAGCCAAGAGACCCAGTACTTC.

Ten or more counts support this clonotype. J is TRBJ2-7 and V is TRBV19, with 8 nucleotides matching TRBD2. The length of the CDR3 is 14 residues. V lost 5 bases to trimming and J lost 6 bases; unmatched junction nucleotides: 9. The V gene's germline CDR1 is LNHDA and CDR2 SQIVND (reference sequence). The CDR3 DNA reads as TGTGCCAGTAGTGTCACCGGGACTAGTTTCGAGCAGTACTTC. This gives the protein CASSVTGTSFEQYF.

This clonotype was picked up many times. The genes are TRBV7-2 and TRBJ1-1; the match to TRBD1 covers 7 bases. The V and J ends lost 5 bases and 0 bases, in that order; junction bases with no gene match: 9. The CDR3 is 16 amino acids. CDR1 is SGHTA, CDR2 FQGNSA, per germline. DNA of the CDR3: TGTGCCAGCAGCCAGTCTTCCGGGACAGTGAACACTGAAGCTTTCTTT. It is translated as CASSQSSGTVNTEAFF.

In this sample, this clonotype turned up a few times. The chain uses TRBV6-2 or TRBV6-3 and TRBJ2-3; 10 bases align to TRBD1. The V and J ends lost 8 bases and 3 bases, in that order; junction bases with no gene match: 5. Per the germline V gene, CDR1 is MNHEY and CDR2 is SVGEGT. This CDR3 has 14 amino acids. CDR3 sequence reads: CASASGQGTDTQYF. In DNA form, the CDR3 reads TGTGCCAGCGCCTCGGGACAGGGGACAGATACGCAGTATTTT.

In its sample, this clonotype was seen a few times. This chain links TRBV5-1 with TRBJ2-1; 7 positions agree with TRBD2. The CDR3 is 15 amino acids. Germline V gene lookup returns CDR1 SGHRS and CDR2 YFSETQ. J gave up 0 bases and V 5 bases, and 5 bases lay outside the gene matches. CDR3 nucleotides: TGCGCCAGCAGTCCTACTAGCGTCTCCTACAATGAGCAGTTCTTC. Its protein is CASSPTSVSYNEQFF.

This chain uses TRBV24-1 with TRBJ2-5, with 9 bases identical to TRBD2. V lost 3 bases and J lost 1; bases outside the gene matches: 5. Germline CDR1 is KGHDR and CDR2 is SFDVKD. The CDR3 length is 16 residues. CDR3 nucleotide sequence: TGTGCCACCAGTGATCCTAGCGGGGCCTTCCAAGAGACCCAGTACTTC. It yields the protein CATSDPSGAFQETQYF.

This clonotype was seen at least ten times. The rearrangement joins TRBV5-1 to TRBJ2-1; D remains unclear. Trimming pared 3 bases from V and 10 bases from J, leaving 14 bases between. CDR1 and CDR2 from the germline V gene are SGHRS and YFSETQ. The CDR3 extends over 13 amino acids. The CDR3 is CASSSISEGEQFF. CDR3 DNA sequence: TGCGCCAGCAGCTCTATTTCAGAAGGCGAGCAGTTCTTC.

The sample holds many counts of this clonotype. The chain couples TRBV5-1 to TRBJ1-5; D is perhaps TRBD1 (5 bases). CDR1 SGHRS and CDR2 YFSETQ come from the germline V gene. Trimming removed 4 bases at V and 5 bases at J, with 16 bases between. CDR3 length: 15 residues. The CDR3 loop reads CASSPQGPGDQPQHF. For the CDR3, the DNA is TGCGCCAGCAGCCCGCAGGGACCCGGGGATCAGCCCCAGCATTTT.

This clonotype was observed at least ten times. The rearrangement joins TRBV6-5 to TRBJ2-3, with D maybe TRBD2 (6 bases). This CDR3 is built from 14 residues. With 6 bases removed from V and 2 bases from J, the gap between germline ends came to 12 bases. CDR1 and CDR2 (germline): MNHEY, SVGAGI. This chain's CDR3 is CASRLGGITDTQYF. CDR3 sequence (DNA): TGTGCCAGCAGATTAGGAGGGATCACAGATACGCAGTATTTT.

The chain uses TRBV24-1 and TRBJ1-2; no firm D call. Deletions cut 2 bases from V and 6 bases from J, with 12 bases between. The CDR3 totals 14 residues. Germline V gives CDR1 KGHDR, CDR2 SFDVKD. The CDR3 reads CATSDSNSLDGYTF. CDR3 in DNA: TGTGCCACCAGTGATTCTAACAGTCTGGATGGCTACACCTTC.

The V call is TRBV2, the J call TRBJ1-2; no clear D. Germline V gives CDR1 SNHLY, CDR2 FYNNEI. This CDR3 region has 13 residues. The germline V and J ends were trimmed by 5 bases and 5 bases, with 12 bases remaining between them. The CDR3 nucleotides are TGTGCCAGCAGTCCTACCCCCGGGTATGGCTACACCTTC. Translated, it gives CASSPTPGYGYTF.

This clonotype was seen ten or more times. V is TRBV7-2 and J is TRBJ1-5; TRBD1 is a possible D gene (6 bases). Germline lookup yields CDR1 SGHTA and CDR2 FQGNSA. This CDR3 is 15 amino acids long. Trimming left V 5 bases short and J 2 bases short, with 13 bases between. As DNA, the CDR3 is TGTGCCAGCAGCAGAATTGGGGGCGGCAATCAGCCCCAGCATTTT. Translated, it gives CASSRIGGGNQPQHF.

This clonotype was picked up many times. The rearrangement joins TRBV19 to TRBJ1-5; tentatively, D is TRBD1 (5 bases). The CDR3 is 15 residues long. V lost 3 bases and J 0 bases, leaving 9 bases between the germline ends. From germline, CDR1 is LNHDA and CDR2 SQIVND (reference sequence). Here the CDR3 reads CASSIDSNSNQPQHF. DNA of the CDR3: TGTGCCAGTAGTATTGACAGCAATAGCAATCAGCCCCAGCATTTT.

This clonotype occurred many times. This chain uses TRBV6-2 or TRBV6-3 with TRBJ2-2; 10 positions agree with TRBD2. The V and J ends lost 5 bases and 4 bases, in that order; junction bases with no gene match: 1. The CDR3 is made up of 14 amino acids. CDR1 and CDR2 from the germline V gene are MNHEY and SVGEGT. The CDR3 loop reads CASSLAGATGELFF. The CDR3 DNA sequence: TGTGCCAGCAGTCTAGCGGGAGCCACCGGGGAGCTGTTTTTT.

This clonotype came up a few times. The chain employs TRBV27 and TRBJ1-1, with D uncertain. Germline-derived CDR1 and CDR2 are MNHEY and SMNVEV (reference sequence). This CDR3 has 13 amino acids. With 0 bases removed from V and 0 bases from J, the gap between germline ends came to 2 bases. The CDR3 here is CASSLSVNTEAFF. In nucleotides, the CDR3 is TGTGCCAGCAGTTTATCAGTGAACACTGAAGCTTTCTTT.

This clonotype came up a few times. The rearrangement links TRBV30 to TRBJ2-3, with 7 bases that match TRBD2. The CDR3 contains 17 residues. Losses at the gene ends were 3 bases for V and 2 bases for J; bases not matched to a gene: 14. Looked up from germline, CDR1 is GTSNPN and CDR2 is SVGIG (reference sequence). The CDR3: CAWSGPLRGVLTDTQYF. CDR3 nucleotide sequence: TGTGCCTGGAGCGGACCCCTTCGGGGGGTCCTCACAGATACGCAGTATTTT.

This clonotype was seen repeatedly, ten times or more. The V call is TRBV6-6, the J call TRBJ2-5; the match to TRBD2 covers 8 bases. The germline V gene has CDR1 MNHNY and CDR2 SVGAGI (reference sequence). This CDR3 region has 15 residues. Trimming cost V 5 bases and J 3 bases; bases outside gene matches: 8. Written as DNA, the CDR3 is TGTGCCAGCAGTCCACCAGGGACTAGTAAAGAGACCCAGTACTTC. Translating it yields CASSPPGTSKETQYF.

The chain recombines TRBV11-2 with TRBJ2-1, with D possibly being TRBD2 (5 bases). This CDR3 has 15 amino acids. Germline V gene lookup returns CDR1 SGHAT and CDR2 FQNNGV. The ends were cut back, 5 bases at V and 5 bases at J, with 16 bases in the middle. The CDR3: CASSLGGAGNNEQFF. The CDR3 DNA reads TGTGCCAGCAGCCTAGGCGGCGCCGGGAACAATGAGCAGTTCTTC.

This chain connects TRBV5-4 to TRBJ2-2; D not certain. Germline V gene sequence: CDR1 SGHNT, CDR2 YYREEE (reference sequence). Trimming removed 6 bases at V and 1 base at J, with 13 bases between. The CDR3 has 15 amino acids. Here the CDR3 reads CASTSRDLNTGELFF. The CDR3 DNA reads TGTGCCAGCACTTCGAGAGACTTGAACACCGGGGAGCTGTTTTTT. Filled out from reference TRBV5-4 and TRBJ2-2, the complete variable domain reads ETGVTQSPTHLIKTRGQQVTLRCSSQSGHNTVSWYQQALGQGPQFIFQYYREEENGRGNFPPRFSGLQFPNYSSELNVNALELDDSALYLCASTSRDLNTGELFFGEGSRLTVL.

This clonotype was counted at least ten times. In DNA, the CDR3 is TGCGCCAGCAGCTTGGCTCAAGAGACCCAGTACTTC. Encoded protein: CASSLAQETQYF. The chain couples TRBV5-1 to TRBJ2-5; D is unresolved. V was shortened by 0 bases and J by 2 bases, with 2 bases between the two germline ends. Germline values: CDR1 SGHRS, CDR2 YFSETQ. The CDR3 length is 12 residues.

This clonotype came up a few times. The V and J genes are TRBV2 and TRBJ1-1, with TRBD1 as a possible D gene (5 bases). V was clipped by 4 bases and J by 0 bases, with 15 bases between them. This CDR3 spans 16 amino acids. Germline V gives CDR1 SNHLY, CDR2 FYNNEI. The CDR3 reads CASSGRLGPMNTEAFF. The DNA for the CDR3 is TGTGCCAGCAGTGGCCGATTGGGACCCATGAACACTGAAGCTTTCTTT. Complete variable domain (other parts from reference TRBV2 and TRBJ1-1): EPEVTQTPSHQVTQMGQEVILRCVPISNHLYFYWYRQILGQKVEFLVSFYNNEISEKSEIFDDQFSVERPDGSNFTLKIRSTKLEDSAMYFCASSGRLGPMNTEAFFGQGTRLTVV.

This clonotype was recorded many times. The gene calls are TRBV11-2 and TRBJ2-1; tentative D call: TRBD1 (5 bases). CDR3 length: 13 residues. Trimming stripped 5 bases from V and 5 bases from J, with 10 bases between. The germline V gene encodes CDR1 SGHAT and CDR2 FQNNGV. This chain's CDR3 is CASSQRGDNEQFF. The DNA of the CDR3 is TGTGCCAGCAGCCAAAGGGGCGACAATGAGCAGTTCTTC.

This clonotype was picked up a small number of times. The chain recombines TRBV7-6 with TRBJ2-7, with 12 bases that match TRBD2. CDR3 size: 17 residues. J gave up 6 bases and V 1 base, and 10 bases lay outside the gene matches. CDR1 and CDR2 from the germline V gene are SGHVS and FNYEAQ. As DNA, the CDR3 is TGTGCCAGCAGCTTAGGACGGACTAGCGGGAATGTTGGCGAGCAGTACTTC. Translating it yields CASSLGRTSGNVGEQYF.